One and the same sample provided the 11 T cell receptor beta chains below, sequenced in a study of T cell responses to AZD1222 COVID-19 vaccine. TCRdb keeps only in-frame clones here, not all; method: immunoSEQ multiplex PCR. The table records about 120,000 clones, roughly nine tenths of them present only once. Sequencing was performed on peripheral blood, taken on day 0 of AZD1222 vaccination. The receptors stem from an adult in good health.

The chain is built from TRBV2 and TRBJ1-2, with D uncertain. The V gene's germline CDR1 is SNHLY and CDR2 FYNNEI. The V gene lost 0 bases and the J gene lost 4 bases, with 9 bases spanning the gap. The CDR3 totals 14 residues. In DNA form, the CDR3 reads TGTGCCAGCAGTGAAGCTGCAGTCTCCTATGGCTACACCTTC. Its translation: CASSEAAVSYGYTF.

The V gene is TRBV10-3, the J gene TRBJ1-5, with 7 bases fitting TRBD1. V lost 6 bases, J lost 0 bases, and 5 bases stayed unmatched. Germline V CDR1 and CDR2: ENHRY, SYGVKD. This CDR3 contains 15 residues. CDR3 in DNA: TGTGCCATCAGCACACAGGGGAATAGCAATCAGCCCCAGCATTTT. It encodes CAISTQGNSNQPQHF.

This clone occurred many times. This chain joins TRBV5-5 and TRBJ1-1; D gene uncertain. This CDR3 region has 13 residues. V was shortened by 2 bases and J by 6 bases, with 11 bases between the two germline ends. Germline V CDR1 and CDR2: SGHKS, YYEKEE (reference sequence). The DNA for the CDR3 is TGTGCCAGCAGCTTTCCGGGGAGCGCTGAAGCTTTCTTT. Protein: CASSFPGSAEAFF.

The rearrangement joins TRBV7-2 to TRBJ2-2, with a weak D call TRBD1 (8 bases). CDR3 size: 15 residues. Germline CDR1 and CDR2: SGHTA and FQGNSA. V dropped 5 bases and J dropped 7 bases, with 17 bases sitting between them. CDR3 loop: CASSTQGGQFGELFF. For the CDR3, the DNA is TGTGCCAGCAGCACACAGGGGGGGCAGTTCGGGGAGCTGTTTTTT.

This clone was recorded a few times. The chain carries TRBV9 and TRBJ2-2; a possible D gene is TRBD1 (7 bases). The V gene lost 2 bases and the J gene lost 2 bases, with 13 bases spanning the gap. CDR3 length equals 16 residues. Germline V gene lookup returns CDR1 SGDLS and CDR2 YYNGEE. CDR3 nucleotide sequence: TGTGCCAGCAGCGTGGAGGGGGCAGTCAACACCGGGGAGCTGTTTTTT. Translating gives CASSVEGAVNTGELFF. The variable domain in full, with the rest retrieved from reference TRBV9 and TRBJ2-2, is DSGVTQTPKHLITATGQRVTLRCSPRSGDLSVYWYQQSLDQGLQFLIQYYNGEERAKGNILERFSAQQFPDLHSELNLSSLELGDSALYFCASSVEGAVNTGELFFGEGSRLTVL.

This CDR3 reads CASSYGRRVPETQYF. The CDR3, as DNA: TGTGCCAGCAGTTACGGCAGGAGGGTCCCAGAGACCCAGTACTTC. V gene TRBV6-5 combines with J gene TRBJ2-5; perhaps TRBD2 as D (6 bases). Deletions cut 2 bases from V and 4 bases from J, with 14 bases between. The germline gives CDR1 MNHEY, CDR2 SVGAGI. The CDR3 is 15 amino acids.

The chain joins TRBV27 to TRBJ2-7; possible D gene TRBD1, 5 bases. The CDR3 consists of 14 residues. The V gene's germline CDR1 is MNHEY and CDR2 SMNVEV (reference sequence). V was shortened by 3 bases and J by 5 bases, with 14 bases between the two germline ends. The CDR3 DNA sequence: TGTGCCAGCAGTTTGGGGCAGGGTTGGCACGAGCAGTACTTC. Translation: CASSLGQGWHEQYF.

This chain links TRBV29-1 with TRBJ1-2; tentatively, D is TRBD1 (6 bases). Germline V gives CDR1 SQVTM, CDR2 ANQGSEA. This CDR3 has 10 amino acids. V shed 6 bases and J shed 8 bases, with 10 bases lying between them. CDR3 in amino acids: CSVDTGGYTF. CDR3 nucleotide sequence: TGCAGCGTCGACACAGGGGGCTACACCTTC.

The genes are TRBV6-6 and TRBJ1-5; the match to TRBD1 covers 9 bases. Germline V gene data show CDR1 as MNHNY and CDR2 as SVGAGI (reference sequence). Trimming removed 5 bases from V and 1 base from J; junction bases left unmatched: 9. There are 17 residues in the CDR3. CDR3 nucleotides: TGTGCCAGCAGTCTGACAGGGGGAGGAAGGAGCAATCAGCCCCAGCATTTT. Its translation: CASSLTGGGRSNQPQHF.

The V and J genes are TRBV24-1 and TRBJ2-7; possibly TRBD1 for D (5 bases). This CDR3 comprises 15 residues. The germline gives CDR1 KGHDR, CDR2 SFDVKD. V was pared by 4 bases and J by 3 bases, with 15 bases between. The CDR3 DNA follows: TGTGCCACCAGTGACAAACAGGACGGACACTACGAGCAGTACTTC. Protein sequence: CATSDKQDGHYEQYF.

This chain links TRBV11-2 with TRBJ2-3; TRBD2 matches 9 bases. Germline V CDR1 and CDR2: SGHAT, FQNNGV. V lost 4 bases and J lost 6; bases outside the gene matches: 8. This CDR3 is 15 amino acids long. DNA for the CDR3: TGTGCCAGCAGCTCCAGAGCGGGAGGAAGGGATACGCAGTATTTT. This gives the protein CASSSRAGGRDTQYF.